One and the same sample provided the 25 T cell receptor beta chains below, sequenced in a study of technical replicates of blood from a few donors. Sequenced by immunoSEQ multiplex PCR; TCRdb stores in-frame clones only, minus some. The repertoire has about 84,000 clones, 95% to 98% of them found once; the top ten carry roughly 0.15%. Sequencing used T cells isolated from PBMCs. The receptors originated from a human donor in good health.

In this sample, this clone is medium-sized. CDR3 loop: CASSDRGLSQPQHF. For the CDR3, the DNA is TGTGCCAGCAGTGATAGGGGGCTCAGTCAGCCCCAGCATTTT. The chain carries TRBV2 and TRBJ1-5, with 7 positions matching TRBD1. V lost 3 bases and J lost 6; bases outside the gene matches: 5. There are 14 residues in the CDR3. Germline CDR1 is SNHLY and CDR2 is FYNNEI.

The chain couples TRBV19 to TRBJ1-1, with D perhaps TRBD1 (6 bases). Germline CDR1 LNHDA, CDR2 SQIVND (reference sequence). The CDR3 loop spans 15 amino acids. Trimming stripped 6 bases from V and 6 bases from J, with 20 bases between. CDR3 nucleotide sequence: TGTGCCAGTAGCCCGATGCGGGGGGCTGAGGCTGAAGCTTTCTTT. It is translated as CASSPMRGAEAEAFF.

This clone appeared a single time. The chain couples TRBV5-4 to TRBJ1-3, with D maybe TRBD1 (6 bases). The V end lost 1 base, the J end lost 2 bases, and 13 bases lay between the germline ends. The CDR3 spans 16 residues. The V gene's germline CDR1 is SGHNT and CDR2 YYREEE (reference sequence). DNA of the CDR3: TGTGCCAGCAGCTTGATCAGGGGACGGACTGGAAACACCATATATTTT. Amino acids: CASSLIRGRTGNTIYF.

In DNA, the CDR3 is TGTGCCAGCAGCCCCCCCACTATCCCCGCTTTCTTT. This sequence encodes CASSPPTIPAFF. The genes are TRBV11-2 and TRBJ1-1; D is unresolved. V lost 5 bases and J lost 11, with 15 bases in between. Germline-derived CDR1 and CDR2 are SGHAT and FQNNGV. The length of the CDR3 is 12 residues. The full variable domain, its missing parts supplied by reference TRBV11-2 and TRBJ1-1, is EAGVAQSPRYKIIEKRQSVAFWCNPISGHATLYWYQQILGQGPKLLIQFQNNGVVDDSQLPKDRFSAERLKGVDSTLKIQPAKLEDSAVYLCASSPPTIPAFFGQGTRLTVV.

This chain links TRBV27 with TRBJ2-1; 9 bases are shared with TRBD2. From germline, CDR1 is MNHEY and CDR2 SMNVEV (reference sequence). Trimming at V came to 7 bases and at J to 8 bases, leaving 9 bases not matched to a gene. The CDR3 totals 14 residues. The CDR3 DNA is TGTGCCAGCACCTTAGGACTAGCGTCCGATGAGCAGTTCTTC. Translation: CASTLGLASDEQFF.

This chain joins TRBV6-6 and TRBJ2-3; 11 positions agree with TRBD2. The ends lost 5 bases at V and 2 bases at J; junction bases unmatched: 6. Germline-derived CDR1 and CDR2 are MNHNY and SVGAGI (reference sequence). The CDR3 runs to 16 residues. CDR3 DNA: TGTGCCAGCAGTCCTTATAGCGGGAGGGACACAGATACGCAGTATTTT. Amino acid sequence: CASSPYSGRDTDTQYF.

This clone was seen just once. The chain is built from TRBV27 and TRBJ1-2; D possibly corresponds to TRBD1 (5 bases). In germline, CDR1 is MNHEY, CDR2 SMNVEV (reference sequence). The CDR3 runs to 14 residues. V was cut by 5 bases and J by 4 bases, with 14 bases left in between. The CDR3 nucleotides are TGTGCCAGCAGTCCGCGACAGACCCGCTATGGCTACACCTTC. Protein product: CASSPRQTRYGYTF.

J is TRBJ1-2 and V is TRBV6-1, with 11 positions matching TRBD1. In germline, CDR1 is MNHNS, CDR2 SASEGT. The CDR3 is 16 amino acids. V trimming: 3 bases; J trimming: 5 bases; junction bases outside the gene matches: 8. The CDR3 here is CASSDQDRGRGYGYTF. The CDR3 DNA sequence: TGTGCCAGCAGTGATCAGGACAGGGGGCGTGGGTATGGCTACACCTTC.

The CDR3 here is CASSQGRVNEQFF. The CDR3 coding sequence is TGTGCCAGCAGCCAGGGCAGGGTCAATGAGCAGTTCTTC. The chain joins TRBV4-2 to TRBJ2-1; the D gene is possibly TRBD1 (5 bases). With 3 bases removed from V and 6 bases from J, the gap between germline ends came to 9 bases. There are 13 residues in the CDR3. Germline assignment: CDR1 LGHNA and CDR2 YNFKEQ.

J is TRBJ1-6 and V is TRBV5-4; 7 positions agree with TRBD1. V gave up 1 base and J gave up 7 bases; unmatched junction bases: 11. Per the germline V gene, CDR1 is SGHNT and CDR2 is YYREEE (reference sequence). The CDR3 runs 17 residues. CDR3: CASSLNGPTGRNSPLHF. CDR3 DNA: TGTGCCAGCAGCTTGAATGGGCCGACAGGGAGAAATTCACCCCTCCACTTT.

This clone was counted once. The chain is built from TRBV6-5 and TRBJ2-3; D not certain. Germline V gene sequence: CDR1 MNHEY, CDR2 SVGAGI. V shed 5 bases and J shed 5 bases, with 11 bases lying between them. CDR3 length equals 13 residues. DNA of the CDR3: TGTGCCAGCAGTGCAAACTTACTAGATACGCAGTATTTT. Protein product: CASSANLLDTQYF.

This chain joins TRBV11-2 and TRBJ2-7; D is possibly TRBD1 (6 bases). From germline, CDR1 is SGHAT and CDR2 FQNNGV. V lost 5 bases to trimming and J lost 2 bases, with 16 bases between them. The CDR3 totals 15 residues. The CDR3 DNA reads TGTGCCAGCAGCATCTCAGGTGGACAGCCCTACGAGCAGTACTTC. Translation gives CASSISGGQPYEQYF.

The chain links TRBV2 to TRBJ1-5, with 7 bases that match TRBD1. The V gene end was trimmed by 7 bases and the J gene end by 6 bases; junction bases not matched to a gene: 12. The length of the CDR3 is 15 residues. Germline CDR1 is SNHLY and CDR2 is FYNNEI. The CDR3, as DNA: TGTGCCAGCACCCTCGACAGGGCGGCGGCTCAGCCCCAGCATTTT. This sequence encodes CASTLDRAAAQPQHF. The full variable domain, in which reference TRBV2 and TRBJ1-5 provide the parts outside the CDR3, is EPEVTQTPSHQVTQMGQEVILRCVPISNHLYFYWYRQILGQKVEFLVSFYNNEISEKSEIFDDQFSVERPDGSNFTLKIRSTKLEDSAMYFCASTLDRAAAQPQHFGDGTRLSIL.

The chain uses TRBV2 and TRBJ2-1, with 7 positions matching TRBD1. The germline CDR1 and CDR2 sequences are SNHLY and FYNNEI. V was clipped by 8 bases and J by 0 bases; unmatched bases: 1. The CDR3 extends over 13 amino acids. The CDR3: CASRTGSYNEQFF. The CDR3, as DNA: TGTGCCAGCCGGACAGGCTCCTACAATGAGCAGTTCTTC.

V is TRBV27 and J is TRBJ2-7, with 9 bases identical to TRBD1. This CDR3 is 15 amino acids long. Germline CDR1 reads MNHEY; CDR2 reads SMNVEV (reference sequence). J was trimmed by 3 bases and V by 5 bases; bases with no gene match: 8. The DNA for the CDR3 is TGTGCCAGCAGTCTAACCGGGACAGGGTTCTACGAGCAGTACTTC. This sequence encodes CASSLTGTGFYEQYF.

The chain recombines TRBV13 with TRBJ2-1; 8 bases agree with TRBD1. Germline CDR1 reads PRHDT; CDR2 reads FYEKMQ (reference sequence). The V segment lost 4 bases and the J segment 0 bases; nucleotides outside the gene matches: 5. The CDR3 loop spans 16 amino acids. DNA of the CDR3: TGTGCCAGCAGCTCCGGGACAGGACCCTCCTACAATGAGCAGTTCTTC. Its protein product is CASSSGTGPSYNEQFF.

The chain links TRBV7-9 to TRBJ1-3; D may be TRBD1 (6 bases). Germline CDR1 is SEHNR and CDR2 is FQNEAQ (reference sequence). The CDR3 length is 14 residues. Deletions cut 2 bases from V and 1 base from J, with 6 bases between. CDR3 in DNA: TGTGCCAGCAGCTTAACAGGGTCTGGAAACACCATATATTTT. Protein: CASSLTGSGNTIYF. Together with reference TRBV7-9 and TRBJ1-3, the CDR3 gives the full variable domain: DTGVSQNPRHKITKRGQNVTFRCDPISEHNRLYWYRQTLGQGPEFLTYFQNEAQLEKSRLLSDRFSAERPKGSFSTLEIQRTEQGDSAMYLCASSLTGSGNTIYFGEGSWLTVV.

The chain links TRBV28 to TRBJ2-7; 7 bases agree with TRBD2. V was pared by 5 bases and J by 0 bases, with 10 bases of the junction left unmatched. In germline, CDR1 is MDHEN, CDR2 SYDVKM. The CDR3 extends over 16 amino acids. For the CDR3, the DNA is TGTGCCAGCAGTAAACCGACTAGCCAAATCTCCTACGAGCAGTACTTC. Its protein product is CASSKPTSQISYEQYF. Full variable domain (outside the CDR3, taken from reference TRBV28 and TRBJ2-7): DVKVTQSSRYLVKRTGEKVFLECVQDMDHENMFWYRQDPGLGLRLIYFSYDVKMKEKGDIPEGYSVSREKKERFSLILESASTNQTSMYLCASSKPTSQISYEQYFGPGTRLTVT.

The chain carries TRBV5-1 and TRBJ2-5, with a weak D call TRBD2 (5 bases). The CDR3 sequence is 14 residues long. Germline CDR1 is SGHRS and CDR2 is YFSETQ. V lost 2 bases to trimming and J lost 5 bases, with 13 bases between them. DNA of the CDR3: TGCGCCAGCAGCTTCAGAGAGGGCGCGGAGACCCAGTACTTC. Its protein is CASSFREGAETQYF.

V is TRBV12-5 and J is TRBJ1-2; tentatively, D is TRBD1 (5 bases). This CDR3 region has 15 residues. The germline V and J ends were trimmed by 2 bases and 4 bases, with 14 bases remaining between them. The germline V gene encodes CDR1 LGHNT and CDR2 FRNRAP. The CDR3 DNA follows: TGTGCTAGTGGTTTGAGCCGACAGCGCGGCTATGGCTACACCTTC. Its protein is CASGLSRQRGYGYTF.

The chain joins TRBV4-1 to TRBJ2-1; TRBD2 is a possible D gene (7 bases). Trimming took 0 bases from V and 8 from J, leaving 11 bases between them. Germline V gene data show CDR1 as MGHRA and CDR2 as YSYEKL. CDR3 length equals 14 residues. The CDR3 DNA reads TGCGCCAGCAGCCAAGAGGCGGGGGCAGATGAGCAGTTCTTC. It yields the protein CASSQEAGADEQFF.

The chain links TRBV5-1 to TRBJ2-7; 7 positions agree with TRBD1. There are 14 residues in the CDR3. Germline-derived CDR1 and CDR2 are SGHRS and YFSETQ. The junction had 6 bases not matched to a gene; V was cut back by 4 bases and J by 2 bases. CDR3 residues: CASSQRQGPYEQYF. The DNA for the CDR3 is TGCGCCAGCAGCCAACGACAGGGACCCTACGAGCAGTACTTC.

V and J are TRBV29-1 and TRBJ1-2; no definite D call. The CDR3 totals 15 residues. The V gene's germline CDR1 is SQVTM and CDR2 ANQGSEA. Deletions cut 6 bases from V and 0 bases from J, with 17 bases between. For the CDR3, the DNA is TGCAGCGTCTTACCTGGTACAGCTTCTAACTATGGCTACACCTTC. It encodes CSVLPGTASNYGYTF. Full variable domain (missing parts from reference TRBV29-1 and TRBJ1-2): SAVISQKPSRDICQRGTSLTIQCQVDSQVTMMFWYRQQPGQSLTLIATANQGSEATYESGFVIDKFPISRPNLTFSTLTVSNMSPEDSSIYLCSVLPGTASNYGYTFGSGTRLTVV.

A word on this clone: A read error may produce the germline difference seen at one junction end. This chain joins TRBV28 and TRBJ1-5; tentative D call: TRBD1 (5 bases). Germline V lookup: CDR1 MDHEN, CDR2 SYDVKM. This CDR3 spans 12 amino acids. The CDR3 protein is CASSLSRGYVCF. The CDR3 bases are TGTGCCAGCAGTTTGAGTAGGGGATATGTATGTTTT.

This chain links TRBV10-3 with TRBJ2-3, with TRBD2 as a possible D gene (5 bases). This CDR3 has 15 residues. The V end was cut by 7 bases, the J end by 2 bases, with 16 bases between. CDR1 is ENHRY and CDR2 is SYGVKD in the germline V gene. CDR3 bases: TGTGCCATCACCGCGGAGGCCAGTTCCACAGATACGCAGTATTTT. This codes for CAITAEASSTDTQYF.